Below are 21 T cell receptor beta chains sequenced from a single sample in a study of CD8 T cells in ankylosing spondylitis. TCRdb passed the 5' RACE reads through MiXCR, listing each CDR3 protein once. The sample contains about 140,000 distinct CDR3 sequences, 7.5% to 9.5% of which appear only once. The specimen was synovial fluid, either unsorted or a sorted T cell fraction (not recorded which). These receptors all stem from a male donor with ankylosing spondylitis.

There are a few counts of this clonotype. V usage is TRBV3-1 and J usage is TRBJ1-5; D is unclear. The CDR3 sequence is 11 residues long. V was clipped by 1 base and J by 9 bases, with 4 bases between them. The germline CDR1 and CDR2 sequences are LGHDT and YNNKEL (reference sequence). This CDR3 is CASSQGGPQHF. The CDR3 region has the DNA TGTGCCAGCAGCCAAGGAGGGCCCCAGCATTTT. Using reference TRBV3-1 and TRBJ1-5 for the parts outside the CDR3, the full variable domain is DTAVSQTPKYLVTQMGNDKSIKCEQNLGHDTMYWYKQDSKKFLKIMFSYNNKELIINETVPNRFSPKSPDKAHLNLHINSLELGDSAVYFCASSQGGPQHFGDGTRLSIL.

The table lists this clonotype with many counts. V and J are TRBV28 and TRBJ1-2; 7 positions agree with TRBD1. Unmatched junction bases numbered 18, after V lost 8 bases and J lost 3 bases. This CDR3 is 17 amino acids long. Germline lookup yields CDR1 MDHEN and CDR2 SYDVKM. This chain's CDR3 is CASGYRGRGQADYGYTF. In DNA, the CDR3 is TGTGCCAGCGGCTACAGGGGAAGGGGTCAGGCGGACTATGGCTACACCTTC.

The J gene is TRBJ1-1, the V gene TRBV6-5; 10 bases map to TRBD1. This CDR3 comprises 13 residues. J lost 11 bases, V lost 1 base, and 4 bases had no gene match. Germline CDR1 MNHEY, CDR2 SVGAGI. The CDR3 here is CASSYWDRGLAFF. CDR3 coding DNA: TGTGCCAGCAGTTACTGGGACAGGGGTTTGGCTTTCTTT.

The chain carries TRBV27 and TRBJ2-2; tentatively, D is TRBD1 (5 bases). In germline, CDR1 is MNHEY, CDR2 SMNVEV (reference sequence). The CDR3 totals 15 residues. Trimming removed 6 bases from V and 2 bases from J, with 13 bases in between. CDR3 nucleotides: TGTGCCAGCAGAACCCTCAGGGCAAACACCGGGGAGCTGTTTTTT. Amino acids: CASRTLRANTGELFF.

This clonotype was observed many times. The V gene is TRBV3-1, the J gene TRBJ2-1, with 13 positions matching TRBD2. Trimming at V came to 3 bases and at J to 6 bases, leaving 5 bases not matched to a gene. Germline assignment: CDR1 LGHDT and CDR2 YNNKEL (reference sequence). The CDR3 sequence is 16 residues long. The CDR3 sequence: CASSQPGTSGINEQFF. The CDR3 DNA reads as TGTGCCAGCAGCCAGCCCGGGACTAGCGGGATCAATGAGCAGTTCTTC.

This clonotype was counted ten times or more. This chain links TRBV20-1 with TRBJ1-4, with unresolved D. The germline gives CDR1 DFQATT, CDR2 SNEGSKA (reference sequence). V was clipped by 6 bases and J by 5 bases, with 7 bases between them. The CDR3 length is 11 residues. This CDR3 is CSATRNEKLFF. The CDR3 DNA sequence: TGCAGTGCCACTCGGAATGAAAAACTGTTTTTT.

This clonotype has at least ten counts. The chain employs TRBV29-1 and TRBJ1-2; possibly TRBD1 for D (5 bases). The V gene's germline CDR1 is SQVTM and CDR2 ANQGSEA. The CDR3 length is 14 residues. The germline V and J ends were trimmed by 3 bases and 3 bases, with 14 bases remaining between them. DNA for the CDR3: TGCAGCGTTGAGACGGGGGGGTTGGACTATGGCTACACCTTC. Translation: CSVETGGLDYGYTF.

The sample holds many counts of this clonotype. The CDR3 region is CASSEWTANEKLFF. In DNA form, the CDR3 reads TGTGCCAGCAGTGAATGGACGGCTAATGAAAAACTGTTTTTT. The gene calls are TRBV2 and TRBJ1-4, with D unresolved. This CDR3 contains 14 residues. Looked up from germline, CDR1 is SNHLY and CDR2 is FYNNEI. Trimming left V 2 bases short and J 3 bases short, with 7 bases between.

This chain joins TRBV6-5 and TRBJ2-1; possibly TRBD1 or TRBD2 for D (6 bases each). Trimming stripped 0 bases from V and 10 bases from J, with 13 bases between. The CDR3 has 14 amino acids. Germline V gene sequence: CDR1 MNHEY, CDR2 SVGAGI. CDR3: CASSYSSQGREQFF. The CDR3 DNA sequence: TGTGCCAGCAGTTACTCAAGTCAGGGGAGGGAGCAGTTCTTC.

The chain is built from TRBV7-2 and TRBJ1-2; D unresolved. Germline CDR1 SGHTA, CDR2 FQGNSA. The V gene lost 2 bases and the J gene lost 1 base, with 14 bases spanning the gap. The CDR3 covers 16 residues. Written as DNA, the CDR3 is TGTGCCAGCAGCTTATACACTGGTCGGGTTAACTATGGCTACACCTTC. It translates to CASSLYTGRVNYGYTF.

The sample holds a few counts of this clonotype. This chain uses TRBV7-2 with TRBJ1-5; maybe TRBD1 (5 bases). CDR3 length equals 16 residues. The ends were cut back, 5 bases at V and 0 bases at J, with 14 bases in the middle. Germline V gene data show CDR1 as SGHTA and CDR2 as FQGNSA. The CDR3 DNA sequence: TGTGCCAGCAGCCGAGACAGATACTATAGCAATCAGCCCCAGCATTTT. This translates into CASSRDRYYSNQPQHF.

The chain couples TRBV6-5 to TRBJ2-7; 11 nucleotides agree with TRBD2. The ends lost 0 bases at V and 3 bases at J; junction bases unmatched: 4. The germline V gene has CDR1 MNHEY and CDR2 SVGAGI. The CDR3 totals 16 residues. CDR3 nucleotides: TGTGCCAGCAGTTACTCGAGACTAGCGGGGATCTACGAGCAGTACTTC. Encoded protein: CASSYSRLAGIYEQYF.

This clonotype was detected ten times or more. CDR3 amino acids: CASSELALGGETQYF. The CDR3 DNA reads TGTGCCAGCAGTGAGCTGGCCCTGGGGGGAGAGACCCAGTACTTC. The J gene is TRBJ2-5, the V gene TRBV12-3 or TRBV12-4, with a possible D match to TRBD2 (6 bases). The CDR3 length is 15 residues. Between the trimmed V and J ends, which lost 5 bases and 4 bases, there was a span of 17 bases.

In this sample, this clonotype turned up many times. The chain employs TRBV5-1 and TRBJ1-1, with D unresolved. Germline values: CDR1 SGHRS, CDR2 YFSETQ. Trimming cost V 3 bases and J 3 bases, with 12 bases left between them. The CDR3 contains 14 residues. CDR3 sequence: CASSWEGRDTEAFF. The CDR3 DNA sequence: TGCGCCAGCAGCTGGGAAGGGCGGGACACTGAAGCTTTCTTT.

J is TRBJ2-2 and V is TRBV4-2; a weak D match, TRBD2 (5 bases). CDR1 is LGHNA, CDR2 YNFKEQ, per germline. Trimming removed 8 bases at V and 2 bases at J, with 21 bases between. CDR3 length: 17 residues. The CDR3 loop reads CASGPGLLGVNTGELFF. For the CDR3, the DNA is TGTGCCAGCGGCCCCGGACTCCTCGGAGTAAACACCGGGGAGCTGTTTTTT.

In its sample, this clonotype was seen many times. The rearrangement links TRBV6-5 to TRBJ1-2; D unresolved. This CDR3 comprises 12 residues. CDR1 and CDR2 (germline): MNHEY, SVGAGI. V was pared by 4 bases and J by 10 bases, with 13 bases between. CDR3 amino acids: CASSSPGQSYTF. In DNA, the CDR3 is TGTGCCAGCAGTTCCCCCGGGCAGTCCTACACCTTC.

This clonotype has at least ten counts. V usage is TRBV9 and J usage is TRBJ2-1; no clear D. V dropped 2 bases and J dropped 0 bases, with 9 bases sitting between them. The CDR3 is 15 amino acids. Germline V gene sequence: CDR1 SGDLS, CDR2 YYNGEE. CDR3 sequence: CASSVGMFSYNEQFF. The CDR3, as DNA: TGTGCCAGCAGCGTCGGCATGTTCTCCTACAATGAGCAGTTCTTC.

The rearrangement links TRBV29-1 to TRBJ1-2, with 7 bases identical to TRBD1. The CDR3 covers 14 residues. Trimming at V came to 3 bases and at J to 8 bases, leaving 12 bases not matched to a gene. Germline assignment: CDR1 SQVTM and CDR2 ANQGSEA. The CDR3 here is CSVDFTGDGVGYTF. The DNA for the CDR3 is TGCAGCGTTGATTTCACAGGGGATGGTGTAGGCTACACCTTC. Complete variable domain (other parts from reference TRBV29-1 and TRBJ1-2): SAVISQKPSRDICQRGTSLTIQCQVDSQVTMMFWYRQQPGQSLTLIATANQGSEATYESGFVIDKFPISRPNLTFSTLTVSNMSPEDSSIYLCSVDFTGDGVGYTFGSGTRLTVV.

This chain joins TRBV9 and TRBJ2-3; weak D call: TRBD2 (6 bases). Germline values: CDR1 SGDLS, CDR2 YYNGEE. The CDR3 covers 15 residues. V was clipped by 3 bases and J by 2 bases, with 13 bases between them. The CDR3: CASSDRPGATDTQYF. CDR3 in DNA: TGTGCCAGCAGCGACCGACCGGGAGCCACAGATACGCAGTATTTT.

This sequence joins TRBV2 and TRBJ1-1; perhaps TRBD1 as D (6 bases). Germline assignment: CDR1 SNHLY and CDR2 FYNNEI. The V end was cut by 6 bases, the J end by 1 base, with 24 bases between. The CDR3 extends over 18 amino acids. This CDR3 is CASRSLKGDTIRNTEAFF. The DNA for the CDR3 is TGTGCCAGCAGGAGCTTGAAGGGGGATACTATTAGGAACACTGAAGCTTTCTTT.

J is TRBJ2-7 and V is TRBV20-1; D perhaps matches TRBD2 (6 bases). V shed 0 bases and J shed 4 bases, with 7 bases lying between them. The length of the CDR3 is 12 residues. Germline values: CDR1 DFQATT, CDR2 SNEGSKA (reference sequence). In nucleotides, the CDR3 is TGCAGTGCTAGAGATCGGGAGTACGAGCAGTACTTC. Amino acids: CSARDREYEQYF.